This TCR beta chain appears in the sequencing data of a study of sequential checkpoint blockade in melanoma. Study summary: First-line arms were nivolumab then ipilimumab, or the reverse, randomized 1:1. Both treatment sequences were followed by maintenance nivolumab.

The treatment is: randomized to nivolumab then ipilimumab (arm A) or the reverse (arm B). Patients had received no earlier DNA-damaging chemotherapy. From thawed PBMCs, live CD3+CD8+ cells negative for CD19 and CD56 were sorted. The method was immunoSEQ multiplex PCR; TCRdb's version includes in-frame clones alone and lacks a portion of them. The sample lists about 26,000 clones; around 73% were seen once. The V end lost 4 bases, the J end lost 2 bases, and 9 bases lay between the germline ends. The CDR3 has 14 residues. Germline V gene data show CDR1 as SGHVS and CDR2 as FQNEAQ. The receptor was isolated from a human donor with melanoma. The material was CD8+ T cells sorted from blood (inferred from file names), obtained from a patient given nivolumab and ipilimumab in sequence. This chain connects TRBV7-8 to TRBJ1-5; perhaps TRBD1 as D (5 bases). This CDR3 reads CASSSRDGNQPQHF. CDR3 DNA: TGTGCCAGCAGCTCGCGGGACGGCAATCAGCCCCAGCATTTT.